This TCR beta chain came from a study of T cell responses to AZD1222 COVID-19 vaccine. Whole-study results and caveats: Only a handful of AZD1222 recipients, more than 5 in all, had baseline seropositivity.

The method was immunoSEQ multiplex PCR; TCRdb's version includes in-frame clones alone and lacks a portion of them. The listing records about 140,000 clones. As to this clone: Its target is not known.

The CDR3 totals 13 residues. Germline values: CDR1 SGHNT, CDR2 YENEEA. V shed 5 bases, J shed 3 bases, and the junction held 2 bases outside the gene matches. The chain uses TRBV11-3 and TRBJ1-2; 8 bases are shared with TRBD1. The TCR originated in an adult in good health. The sequenced sample was peripheral blood. The CDR3 spells CASSPDRDYGYTF. CDR3 nucleotide sequence: TGTGCCAGCAGCCCGGACAGGGACTATGGCTACACCTTC.